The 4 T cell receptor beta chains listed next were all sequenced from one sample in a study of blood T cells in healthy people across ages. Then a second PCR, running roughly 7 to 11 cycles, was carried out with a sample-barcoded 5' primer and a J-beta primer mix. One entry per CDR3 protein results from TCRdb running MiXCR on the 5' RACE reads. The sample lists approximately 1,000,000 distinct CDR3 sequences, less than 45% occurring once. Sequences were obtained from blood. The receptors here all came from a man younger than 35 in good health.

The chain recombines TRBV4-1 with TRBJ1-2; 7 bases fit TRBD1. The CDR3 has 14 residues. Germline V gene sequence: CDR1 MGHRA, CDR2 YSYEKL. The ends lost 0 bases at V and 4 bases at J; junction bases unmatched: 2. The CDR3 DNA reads TGCGCCAGCAGCCAAGATGGGACAGCCTATGGCTACACCTTC. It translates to CASSQDGTAYGYTF.

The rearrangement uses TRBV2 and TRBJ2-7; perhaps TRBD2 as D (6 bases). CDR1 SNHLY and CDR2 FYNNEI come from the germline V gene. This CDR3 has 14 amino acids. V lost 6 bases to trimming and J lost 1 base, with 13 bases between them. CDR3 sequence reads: CASSRDSSSYEQYF. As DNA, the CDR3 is TGTGCCAGCAGCCGGGACTCAAGTTCCTACGAGCAGTACTTC.

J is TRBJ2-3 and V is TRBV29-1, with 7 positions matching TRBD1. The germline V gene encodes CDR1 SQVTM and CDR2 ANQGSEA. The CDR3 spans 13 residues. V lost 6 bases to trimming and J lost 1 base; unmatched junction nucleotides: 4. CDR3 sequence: CSVGQPGTDTQYF. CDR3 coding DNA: TGCAGCGTGGGACAGCCAGGCACAGATACGCAGTATTTT.

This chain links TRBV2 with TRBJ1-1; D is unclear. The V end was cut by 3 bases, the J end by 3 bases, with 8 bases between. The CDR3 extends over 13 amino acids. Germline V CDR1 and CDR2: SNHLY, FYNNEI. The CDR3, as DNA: TGTGCCAGCAGTGATTGGGCAGACACTGAAGCTTTCTTT. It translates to CASSDWADTEAFF.